This TCR beta chain was identified in a study of response to subunit inactivated influenza vaccine (dated by TCRdb to 2016 to 2019). A note on the overall study: Deep quantitative profiling of the T cell receptor repertoire was used in the study to follow responses to a trivalent subunit inactivated influenza vaccine.

Only a few counts were recorded for this clonotype. Its specific antigen is unknown. Qualities for individual bases were not recorded, and no much larger clone is one base off. Per the germline V gene, SGHRS is the CDR1 and YFSETQ is the CDR2. The V and J ends are trimmed by 4 bases and 5 bases, leaving 12 bases between them. From cysteine to phenylalanine, the CDR3 is 13 amino acids long. CDR3 DNA is the only sequence kept; it has 39 bases, read in frame from the first base. Library construction relied on RT-PCR. Sequencing relied on an Illumina HiSeq 2500. TCRdb trimmed the raw reads at Q25, called clones with MiXCR and kept productive beta chains. Merged by CDR3 protein, the rows form single entries marked with the most common genes and DNA. This sample has 530,000 or so distinct CDR3 sequences in its table, and 10% to 15% of those were observed once. Jointly, the top ten make up roughly 10% of the sample.

Overall study results and their limits: According to the authors, only a limited number of new T cells may be recruited by each seasonal influenza vaccination.

The input for sequencing was PBMCs from blood, taken on the day of vaccination. The chain links TRBV5-1 with TRBJ2-5, and perhaps TRBD2 as D gene, on 6 matching bases. This clonotype was sampled from a man aged 50 or older who received an inactivated influenza vaccine. Donor details come from another sample of the same person, matched by shared clones. DNA sequence: TGCGCCAGCAGCATCGGAGGGTGGGAGACCCAGTACTTC. It translates to CASSIGGWETQYF.